The 14 T cell receptor beta chains below all came from one sample that was sequenced in a study of T cell repertoires in cytomegalovirus infection. TCRdb processed the reads anew with MiXCR; each CDR3 protein has one entry. The sample comprises fewer than 650,000 distinct CDR3 sequences, 35% to 50% of which are singletons, and about 48% rests with the top ten. Their cognate antigens are unknown. The material was cultured PBMCs, obtained from culture after CMV antigen stimulation. The receptors were sampled from a human donor in good health (CMV status not recorded). Some clones in this sample may be carry-over from other donors' samples.

The rearrangement links TRBV7-2 to TRBJ2-1; 7 nucleotides align to TRBD1. The J segment lost 10 bases and the V segment lost 4 bases, leaving 13 bases of the junction unmatched. The V gene's germline CDR1 is SGHTA and CDR2 FQGNSA. The CDR3 has 15 residues. Here the CDR3 reads CASSYRGLYDLEQFF. CDR3 in DNA: TGTGCCAGCAGCTACAGGGGTCTGTATGATTTAGAGCAGTTCTTC.

This chain connects TRBV5-4 to TRBJ1-2, with a weak D call TRBD1 (5 bases). Germline loops: CDR1 SGHNT, CDR2 YYREEE (reference sequence). CDR3 length: 14 residues. Trimming took 5 bases from V and 6 from J, leaving 17 bases between them. The CDR3 region is CASSSSARGNGYTF. The CDR3 DNA reads TGTGCCAGCAGTTCATCAGCTCGGGGGAATGGCTACACCTTC.

This clonotype was detected only a few times. The rearrangement links TRBV7-8 to TRBJ1-1; 9 nucleotides match TRBD1. Germline assignment: CDR1 SGHVS and CDR2 FQNEAQ. Trimming cost V 5 bases and J 5 bases; bases outside gene matches: 9. This CDR3 is built from 15 residues. CDR3 protein: CASSHGTGLRTEAFF. CDR3 DNA: TGTGCCAGCAGCCACGGGACAGGGCTGAGGACTGAAGCTTTCTTT.

V is TRBV7-6 and J is TRBJ1-1; D not certain. Germline lookup yields CDR1 SGHVS and CDR2 FNYEAQ. The CDR3 sequence is 11 residues long. CDR3 protein: CATGTSPEAFF. CDR3 bases: TGTGCTACGGGAACAAGCCCTGAAGCTTTCTTT.

The V gene is TRBV5-1, the J gene TRBJ1-5; TRBD1 agrees at 10 bases. Germline trimming cut 0 bases from V and 7 bases from J; bases unmatched to any gene: 7. The CDR3 contains 16 residues. Germline lookup yields CDR1 SGHRS and CDR2 YFSETQ. This chain's CDR3 is CASSLVGQGDGQPQHF. The CDR3 DNA is TGCGCCAGCAGCTTGGTCGGACAGGGGGACGGACAGCCCCAGCATTTT.

This clonotype was detected only a few times. The chain employs TRBV12-3 or TRBV12-4 and TRBJ1-5, with D possibly being TRBD1 (5 bases). This CDR3 has 15 amino acids. V was shortened by 7 bases and J by 7 bases, with 20 bases between the two germline ends. The CDR3 nucleotides are TGTGCCAGCATCCTACGGTGGGGACGGGGGCAGCCCCAGCATTTT. Its protein product is CASILRWGRGQPQHF.

The genes are TRBV3-1 and TRBJ2-7; no firm D call. Deletions cut 0 bases from V and 6 bases from J, with 9 bases between. CDR1 LGHDT and CDR2 YNNKEL come from the germline V gene (reference sequence). This CDR3 is 13 amino acids long. The CDR3 is CASSQEPIAEQYF. The CDR3 DNA is TGTGCCAGCAGCCAAGAGCCCATAGCCGAGCAGTACTTC.

There are a few counts of this clonotype. The J gene is TRBJ2-4, the V gene TRBV4-1, with 8 bases aligning to TRBD1. Germline V CDR1 and CDR2: MGHRA, YSYEKL. J gave up 1 base and V 4 bases, and 9 bases lay outside the gene matches. The CDR3 length is 17 residues. The CDR3 sequence: CASSPAGGQEAKNIQYF. As DNA, the CDR3 is TGCGCCAGCAGCCCCGCCGGGGGACAGGAGGCCAAAAACATTCAGTACTTC.

This clonotype was counted only a few times. This chain connects TRBV6-1 to TRBJ1-4, with a tentative D call TRBD1 (6 bases). The V gene's germline CDR1 is MNHNS and CDR2 SASEGT. V was pared by 5 bases and J by 0 bases, with 13 bases between. The CDR3 covers 16 residues. The CDR3 loop is CASSLWTVPTNEKLFF. CDR3 coding DNA: TGTGCCAGCAGTCTTTGGACAGTCCCAACTAATGAAAAACTGTTTTTT.

This clonotype was observed a handful of times. The rearrangement uses TRBV10-3 and TRBJ2-1; TRBD1 matches 12 bases. V lost 6 bases to trimming and J lost 8 bases; unmatched junction nucleotides: 8. The CDR3 is made up of 15 amino acids. Germline CDR1 and CDR2: ENHRY and SYGVKD. CDR3 in amino acids: CAIRPGQGAVHEQFF. CDR3 DNA sequence: TGTGCCATCAGGCCGGGACAGGGGGCTGTGCATGAGCAGTTCTTC.

In its sample, this clonotype was seen a few times. CDR3 amino acids: CASSPDRGFDGYTF. In nucleotides, the CDR3 is TGTGCCAGCTCACCGGACAGGGGCTTTGATGGCTACACCTTC. The chain is built from TRBV18 and TRBJ1-2; TRBD1 matches 9 bases. The trim removed 3 bases at V and 6 bases at J, leaving 5 bases unmatched. The CDR3 is 14 residues long. Per the germline V gene, CDR1 is KGHSH and CDR2 is LQKENI.

The chain links TRBV2 to TRBJ2-1; TRBD2 matches 7 bases. Per germline, CDR1 SNHLY and CDR2 FYNNEI. This CDR3 is 15 amino acids long. Losses at the gene ends were 7 bases for V and 5 bases for J; bases not matched to a gene: 11. The CDR3 loop reads CASKVGASGHNEQFF. CDR3 nucleotide sequence: TGTGCCAGCAAGGTAGGGGCTAGCGGCCACAATGAGCAGTTCTTC. Full variable domain (remainder filled in from reference TRBV2 and TRBJ2-1): EPEVTQTPSHQVTQMGQEVILRCVPISNHLYFYWYRQILGQKVEFLVSFYNNEISEKSEIFDDQFSVERPDGSNFTLKIRSTKLEDSAMYFCASKVGASGHNEQFFGPGTRLTVL.

This chain joins TRBV6-1 and TRBJ1-1; D is ambiguous. The germline CDR1 and CDR2 sequences are MNHNS and SASEGT. V was cut by 8 bases and J by 7 bases, with 2 bases left in between. This CDR3 region has 8 residues. This CDR3 is CASVEAFF. The CDR3 bases are TGTGCCAGCGTTGAAGCTTTCTTT.

The rearrangement links TRBV11-1 to TRBJ2-4, with D perhaps given as TRBD1 or TRBD2 (5 bases each). The germline V and J ends were trimmed by 5 bases and 11 bases, with 19 bases remaining between them. Germline CDR1 is SGHAT and CDR2 is FQDESV (reference sequence). The CDR3 is 14 amino acids. As DNA, the CDR3 is TGTGCCAGCAGCCCTCGGGACGATCTCAGGGTTCAGTACTTC. This encodes CASSPRDDLRVQYF.